This is a list of T cell receptor beta chains from one sample in a study of human T cells and chemical hapten exposure. TCRdb re-derived calls from the RACE reads in MiXCR, one entry per CDR3 protein. The data contain about 45,000 distinct CDR3 sequences, roughly 4.2% of them singletons. The specimen was whole blood. Every receptor here comes from a human donor in good health. Some clones in this sample may be carry-over from other donors' samples. The CDR3 runs from the conserved cysteine through the conserved F or W. The order of the fields is clone size, D gene, J gene, V gene, CDR3 protein, CDR3 DNA. The D gene is left open where the match is weak. Some rows mark clone size as missing; the rest say once, few, many or name a class of expanded clone.

>many|-|TRBJ1-5|TRBV19
CASSMRDTGNQPQHF
TGTGCCAGTAGTATGAGGGACACCGGGAATCAGCCCCAGCATTTT
>many|-|TRBJ2-1|TRBV18
CASSSVLLNEQFF
TGTGCCAGCTCATCAGTCCTGCTCAATGAGCAGTTCTTC
>many|TRBD1|TRBJ2-2|TRBV12-3/TRBV12-4
CASSHGTGTGELFF
TGTGCCAGCAGTCATGGGACAGGGACCGGGGAGCTGTTTTTT
>many|-|TRBJ1-2|TRBV6-2/TRBV6-3
CASISSLGGAEALFQSSQGYTF
TGTGCCAGCATCTCCTCTTTGGGGGGCGCCGAGGCCCTATTCCAATCGAGCCAGGGCTACACCTTC
>-|TRBD1|TRBJ2-5|TRBV24-1
CATSDLHTPQGARETQYF
TGTGCCACCAGTGATTTGCACACCCCCCAGGGGGCGAGGGAGACCCAGTACTTC
>many|-|TRBJ1-4|TRBV6-4
CASSQFPSGNNEKLFF
TGTGCCAGCAGTCAGTTCCCCTCCGGAAATAATGAAAAACTGTTTTTT
>few|TRBD1|TRBJ2-3|TRBV6-5
CASSYSPTGEDTQYF
TGTGCCAGCAGTTACTCCCCGACAGGGGAAGATACGCAGTATTTT
>-|TRBD2|TRBJ2-3|TRBV9
CASSSQREHYSSTDTQYF
TGTGCCAGCAGTTCCCAGCGGGAGCACTACTCTAGCACAGATACGCAGTATTTT
>many|-|TRBJ2-3|TRBV28
CASSPQTDTDTQYF
TGTGCCAGCAGTCCCCAGACAGACACAGATACGCAGTATTTT
>many|TRBD1|TRBJ1-2|TRBV7-2
CASSLGTGGLYGYTF
TGTGCCAGCAGCTTAGGGACAGGGGGCTTGTACGGCTACACCTTC
>many|TRBD2|TRBJ2-2|TRBV29-1
CSVGTIQTGELFF
TGCAGCGTGGGGACTATTCAAACCGGGGAGCTGTTTTTT
>many|TRBD1|TRBJ1-2|TRBV6-5
CASSYSSTGFDGYTF
TGTGCCAGCAGTTATTCCTCGACAGGGTTCGATGGCTACACCTTC
>many|TRBD1|TRBJ2-1|TRBV7-6
CASSPPGTGSRYNEQFF
TGTGCCAGCAGCCCACCCGGGACAGGGAGTCGGTACAATGAGCAGTTCTTC
>-|TRBD1|TRBJ1-1|TRBV11-2
CASSSLSGQKTNTEAFF
TGTGCCAGCAGCTCCTTATCGGGACAGAAAACGAACACTGAAGCTTTCTTT
>many|-|TRBJ2-3|TRBV18
CASSPLPGESTDTQYF
TGTGCCAGCTCACCACTCCCGGGAGAGAGCACAGATACGCAGTATTTT
>many|-|TRBJ1-5|TRBV27
CASSLIGQPQHF
TGTGCCAGCAGTTTAATAGGTCAGCCCCAGCATTTT
>many|-|TRBJ1-6|TRBV2
CASWTGAYNSPLHF
TGTGCCAGCTGGACGGGGGCTTATAATTCACCCCTCCACTTT
>few|-|TRBJ1-5|TRBV19
CASSLSQNSNQPQHF
TGTGCCAGTAGTCTCTCCCAAAATAGCAATCAGCCCCAGCATTTT
>few|TRBD1|TRBJ2-2|TRBV12-5
CASGRDRGNTGELFF
TGTGCTAGTGGCAGGGACAGGGGGAACACCGGGGAGCTGTTTTTT
>-|TRBD1|TRBJ1-2|TRBV5-8
CASSRLQGDYGYTF
TGTGCCAGCAGTCGCCTACAGGGGGACTATGGCTACACCTTC
>many|-|TRBJ1-1|TRBV6-6
CASSGDGVMNTEAFF
TGTGCCAGCAGCGGGGACGGAGTTATGAACACTGAAGCTTTCTTT
>few|-|TRBJ2-1|TRBV11-2
CASIHTKGRGFQNYEQFF
TGTGCCAGCATCCATACGAAAGGCCGGGGTTTTCAGAACTATGAGCAGTTCTTC
>many|TRBD2|TRBJ2-3|TRBV7-3
CASSSRTSGTKNTQYF
TGTGCCAGCAGCTCTAGGACTAGCGGGACTAAGAATACGCAGTATTTT
>many|TRBD1|TRBJ2-7|TRBV28
CASREDRGGSYEQYF
TGTGCCAGCAGGGAGGACAGGGGAGGGTCCTACGAGCAGTACTTC
>-|-|TRBJ2-1|TRBV5-1
CASSLVRVQNEQFF
TGCGCCAGCAGCTTGGTCAGGGTTCAAAATGAGCAGTTCTTC
>many|-|TRBJ1-1|TRBV7-6
CASSLDPGGTEAFF
TGTGCCAGCAGCTTAGATCCAGGAGGCACTGAAGCTTTCTTT
>many|-|TRBJ1-1|TRBV28
CASSFLWGRRDTEAFF
TGTGCCAGCAGTTTTTTGTGGGGGCGCCGGGACACTGAAGCTTTCTTT
>many|TRBD2|TRBJ2-1|TRBV20-1
CSAHSGSFSEFF
TGCAGTGCTCACAGCGGGAGTTTTAGTGAGTTCTTC
>many|-|TRBJ1-6|TRBV15
CATSRDKQNNSPLHF
TGTGCCACCAGCAGAGATAAGCAGAATAATTCACCCCTCCACTTT
>many|-|TRBJ2-5|TRBV29-1
CSGRTGETQYF
TGCAGCGGGCGGACCGGAGAGACCCAGTACTTC
>many|-|TRBJ1-5|TRBV5-1
CASSLGGSNQPQHF
TGCGCCAGCAGCTTGGGGGGTAGCAATCAGCCCCAGCATTTT
>few|TRBD1|TRBJ1-2|TRBV5-4
CASSGAGTGRDPNYGYTF
TGTGCCAGCAGCGGGGCCGGGACAGGGAGAGATCCTAACTATGGCTACACCTTC
>many|-|TRBJ2-7|TRBV9
CASSRRGSYEQYF
TGTGCCAGCAGTCGCAGGGGCTCCTACGAGCAGTACTTC
>many|-|TRBJ2-7|TRBV4-1
CASSRGQGGRYEQYF
TGCGCCAGCAGCCGAGGCCAGGGCGGCAGGTACGAGCAGTACTTC
>many|-|TRBJ2-7|TRBV18
CASSPARDGTYEQYF
TGTGCCAGCTCACCTGCGCGGGACGGAACCTACGAGCAGTACTTC
>many|TRBD2|TRBJ2-3|TRBV4-1
CASSQLTSGRKDTQYF
TGCGCCAGCAGCCAACTGACTAGCGGGAGGAAGGATACGCAGTATTTT
>-|-|TRBJ2-6|TRBV7-9
CASSPGGGTGANVLTF
TGTGCCAGCAGCCCCGGAGGGGGCACTGGGGCCAACGTCCTGACTTTC
>many|TRBD2|TRBJ2-3|TRBV4-1
CASSTPTSSTTDTQYF
TGCGCCAGCAGCACCCCGACTAGCTCAACAACAGATACGCAGTATTTT
>many|TRBD2|TRBJ2-1|TRBV6-2/TRBV6-3
CASSFIETSGKTYNEQFF
TGTGCCAGCAGTTTCATAGAGACTAGCGGGAAAACCTACAATGAGCAGTTCTTC
>-|-|TRBJ2-7|TRBV27
CASSQDYFSYEQYF
TGTGCCAGCAGCCAGGACTATTTTTCCTACGAGCAGTACTTC
>many|-|TRBJ2-5|TRBV6-1
CASSEAAGSVGGVRQETQYF
TGTGCCAGCAGTGAAGCGGCGGGTTCGGTCGGGGGAGTCAGGCAAGAGACCCAGTACTTC